Listed here are 30 T cell receptor beta chains from one sample, sequenced in a study of CD4+ T cells in melanoma. Clones were sequenced by immunoSEQ multiplex PCR, and TCRdb holds only the in-frame ones, with some missing. The sample has roughly 140,000 clones, around 90% seen once. These TCRs come from a human donor with melanoma.

The rearrangement uses TRBV27 and TRBJ1-5; possible D gene TRBD1, 5 bases. This CDR3 has 14 residues. CDR1 is MNHEY, CDR2 SMNVEV, per germline (reference sequence). V dropped 4 bases and J dropped 7 bases, with 14 bases sitting between them. The CDR3 DNA reads TGTGCCAGCAGTTCCAACGGGGGGATCCAGCCCCAGCATTTT. Protein product: CASSSNGGIQPQHF.

The chain joins TRBV2 to TRBJ2-3, with TRBD2 matching 8 bases. CDR1 is SNHLY, CDR2 FYNNEI, per germline. This CDR3 is built from 13 residues. J was trimmed by 7 bases and V by 6 bases; bases with no gene match: 6. CDR3 amino acids: CASSRTSPNTQYF. The CDR3 coding sequence is TGTGCCAGCAGCCGGACTAGCCCAAATACGCAGTATTTT.

The chain employs TRBV5-1 and TRBJ1-1; 8 nucleotides line up with TRBD1. This CDR3 comprises 16 residues. With V trimmed by 2 bases and J by 2 bases, 8 bases remained unmatched. Germline CDR1 reads SGHRS; CDR2 reads YFSETQ. The DNA of the CDR3 is TGCGCCAGCAGCTTAGGACAGGGCGAGATTAACACTGAAGCTTTCTTT. It encodes CASSLGQGEINTEAFF.

The V call is TRBV5-1, the J call TRBJ2-7; D is undetermined. This CDR3 has 16 residues. The germline V and J ends were trimmed by 1 base and 0 bases, with 14 bases remaining between them. Germline V gives CDR1 SGHRS, CDR2 YFSETQ. The CDR3 sequence: CASSLRRRDFSYEQYF. CDR3 sequence (DNA): TGCGCCAGCAGCTTGCGTCGGCGCGATTTCTCCTACGAGCAGTACTTC.

The chain uses TRBV11-2 and TRBJ2-7; 9 bases are a match to TRBD2. The CDR3 is 15 amino acids. J lost 2 bases, V lost 1 base, and 3 bases had no gene match. Looked up from germline, CDR1 is SGHAT and CDR2 is FQNNGV. The CDR3 nucleotides are TGTGCCAGCAGCTTAGGAAGCGGGGGGACCTACGAGCAGTACTTC. Residues: CASSLGSGGTYEQYF.

The chain carries TRBV5-6 and TRBJ2-7, with a weak D call TRBD1 (5 bases). Trimming pared 1 base from V and 3 bases from J, leaving 14 bases between. The germline V gene has CDR1 SGHDT and CDR2 YYEEEE. The CDR3 is 15 amino acids. The DNA of the CDR3 is TGTGCCAGCAGCTTGTACGGCAGGGTTTACTACGAGCAGTACTTC. This translates into CASSLYGRVYYEQYF.

This clone has a single count. The chain is built from TRBV7-2 and TRBJ2-5; 11 bases match TRBD2. The CDR3 contains 14 residues. J lost 9 bases, V lost 5 bases, and 8 bases had no gene match. Germline CDR1 is SGHTA and CDR2 is FQGNSA. This chain's CDR3 is CASSPSGGLVSQYF. For the CDR3, the DNA is TGTGCCAGCAGCCCTAGCGGGGGGCTTGTCTCCCAGTACTTC.

The chain is built from TRBV5-1 and TRBJ1-1; no firm D call. The V gene's germline CDR1 is SGHRS and CDR2 YFSETQ. V lost 3 bases and J lost 1, with 7 bases in between. The CDR3 totals 13 residues. The CDR3 reads CASSYRENTEAFF. DNA for the CDR3: TGCGCCAGCAGCTACAGAGAGAACACTGAAGCTTTCTTT.

The rearrangement links TRBV10-3 to TRBJ1-5; no firm D call. Germline V CDR1 and CDR2: ENHRY, SYGVKD. CDR3 length: 12 amino acids. V was cut by 0 bases and J by 7 bases, with 4 bases left in between. The DNA for the CDR3 is TGTGCCATCAGTGAGTCCTTCCAGCCCCAGCATTTT. It codes for CAISESFQPQHF.

The J gene is TRBJ2-3, the V gene TRBV2; TRBD2 matches at 8 bases. Germline V gene lookup returns CDR1 SNHLY and CDR2 FYNNEI. V shed 4 bases, J shed 1 base, and the junction held 7 bases outside the gene matches. There are 16 residues in the CDR3. The CDR3 is CASSGWAGGRTDTQYF. The DNA for the CDR3 is TGTGCCAGCAGTGGATGGGCGGGGGGACGCACAGATACGCAGTATTTT.

The V gene is TRBV19, the J gene TRBJ1-2; D is unresolved. The germline V and J ends were trimmed by 7 bases and 7 bases, with 19 bases remaining between them. Germline CDR1 and CDR2: LNHDA and SQIVND (reference sequence). The CDR3 totals 14 residues. The CDR3 DNA sequence: TGTGCCAGTACCCCGTATTTAGTACAGAGTGGCTACACCTTC. Its protein product is CASTPYLVQSGYTF.

This clone was counted only a few times. The chain links TRBV6-5 to TRBJ1-2; 8 nucleotides agree with TRBD1. The germline gives CDR1 MNHEY, CDR2 SVGAGI. V lost 4 bases to trimming and J lost 10 bases; unmatched junction nucleotides: 5. This CDR3 is built from 12 residues. The CDR3 region is CASSSGQGSYTF. The CDR3 DNA reads TGTGCCAGCAGTTCCGGACAGGGCTCCTACACCTTC.

This clone came up a few times. This sequence joins TRBV30 and TRBJ2-5; possible D gene TRBD2, 7 bases. The CDR3 has 13 amino acids. In germline, CDR1 is GTSNPN, CDR2 SVGIG (reference sequence). V lost 3 bases, J lost 6 bases, and 14 bases lay in between. The CDR3 spells CAWSLQGGQTQYF. The CDR3 DNA sequence: TGTGCCTGGAGCTTACAGGGAGGGCAGACCCAGTACTTC.

V gene TRBV5-8 combines with J gene TRBJ2-7, with 8 nucleotides matching TRBD2. Germline CDR1 SGHTS, CDR2 YDEGEE. The CDR3 has 13 residues. With V trimmed by 7 bases and J by 2 bases, 5 bases remained unmatched. The chain's CDR3 is CASREGKTYEQYF. The CDR3 nucleotides are TGTGCCAGCCGGGAGGGGAAGACCTACGAGCAGTACTTC.

The chain recombines TRBV4-1 with TRBJ2-7; 9 bases match TRBD1. CDR1 is MGHRA and CDR2 is YSYEKL in the germline V gene. With V trimmed by 3 bases and J by 6 bases, 12 bases remained unmatched. The CDR3 is 16 residues long. The CDR3 bases are TGCGCCAGCAGCCACAGGGACAGGGTGAAGTGGGGCGAGCAGTACTTC. It is translated as CASSHRDRVKWGEQYF.

The gene calls are TRBV5-1 and TRBJ1-2, with 7 bases fitting TRBD1. Germline assignment: CDR1 SGHRS and CDR2 YFSETQ. The V segment lost 2 bases and the J segment 6 bases; nucleotides outside the gene matches: 7. The CDR3 is made up of 14 amino acids. This CDR3 is CASSFDRARDGYTF. As DNA, the CDR3 is TGCGCCAGCAGCTTCGACAGGGCCAGAGATGGCTACACCTTC.

This clone was counted once. This chain connects TRBV7-3 to TRBJ1-1, with D perhaps TRBD1 (6 bases). Germline CDR1 and CDR2: SGHTA and FQGTGA. Trimming cost V 1 base and J 0 bases, with 12 bases left between them. The CDR3 covers 16 residues. The CDR3 DNA reads as TGTGCCAGCAGCTTAAGGGGGCTCGGCATGAACACTGAAGCTTTCTTT. Its protein product is CASSLRGLGMNTEAFF. The complete variable domain, with remaining parts taken from reference TRBV7-3 and TRBJ1-1, reads GAGVSQTPSNKVTEKGKYVELRCDPISGHTALYWYRQSLGQGPEFLIYFQGTGAADDSGLPNDRFFAVRPEGSVSTLKIQRTERGDSAVYLCASSLRGLGMNTEAFFGQGTRLTVV.

The chain is built from TRBV5-1 and TRBJ2-2; D ambiguous. CDR3 length: 15 residues. Trimming stripped 0 bases from V and 6 bases from J, with 12 bases between. Germline loops: CDR1 SGHRS, CDR2 YFSETQ. The CDR3 DNA follows: TGCGCCAGCAGCTTGGGTGCCAGAAGTTCCGGGGAGCTGTTTTTT. Its translation is CASSLGARSSGELFF.

The chain joins TRBV9 to TRBJ2-4, with 9 bases lining up with TRBD1. CDR3 size: 15 residues. With 4 bases clipped from V and 5 bases from J, the junction kept 7 bases outside the gene matches. The germline gives CDR1 SGDLS, CDR2 YYNGEE. In DNA, the CDR3 is TGTGCCAGCAGCACAACGGGACAGGGTGAAAACATTCAGTACTTC. It codes for CASSTTGQGENIQYF.

The V and J genes are TRBV4-2 and TRBJ2-1; the D is unclear. CDR1 is LGHNA and CDR2 is YNFKEQ in the germline V gene. The CDR3 is 18 amino acids. With 0 bases removed from V and 4 bases from J, the gap between germline ends came to 19 bases. The CDR3 region is CASSQDKDAGGVYNEQFF. CDR3 sequence (DNA): TGTGCCAGCAGCCAAGATAAGGACGCCGGTGGGGTATACAATGAGCAGTTCTTC.

This chain links TRBV19 with TRBJ1-4, with D unclear. The V gene's germline CDR1 is LNHDA and CDR2 SQIVND (reference sequence). The length of the CDR3 is 12 residues. V was cut by 8 bases and J by 0 bases, with 4 bases left in between. CDR3 protein: CASRTTNEKLFF. The CDR3 DNA follows: TGTGCCAGTCGTACAACTAATGAAAAACTGTTTTTT. The whole variable domain, filled in from reference TRBV19 and TRBJ1-4, reads DGGITQSPKYLFRKEGQNVTLSCEQNLNHDAMYWYRQDPGQGLRLIYYSQIVNDFQKGDIAEGYSVSREKKESFPLTVTSAQKNPTAFYLCASRTTNEKLFFGSGTQLSVL.

V gene TRBV9 combines with J gene TRBJ2-1; 8 nucleotides match TRBD2. The CDR3 sequence is 15 residues long. The junction had 7 bases not matched to a gene; V was cut back by 3 bases and J by 5 bases. In germline, CDR1 is SGDLS, CDR2 YYNGEE. DNA for the CDR3: TGTGCCAGCAGCGGAATAGCGGGGTTCAACAATGAGCAGTTCTTC. Its translation: CASSGIAGFNNEQFF.

The chain employs TRBV30 and TRBJ2-5; D is unresolved. V was pared by 2 bases and J by 1 base, with 5 bases between. This CDR3 region has 12 residues. Germline V CDR1 and CDR2: GTSNPN, SVGIG (reference sequence). The CDR3 DNA follows: TGTGCCTGGAGTACCTCCCAAGAGACCCAGTACTTC. It specifies CAWSTSQETQYF.

This clone appeared a single time. CDR3 region: CASSSRDSPTDTQYF. The CDR3 nucleotides read TGTGCCAGCAGTTCCCGGGACAGTCCCACAGATACGCAGTATTTT. The V and J genes are TRBV27 and TRBJ2-3; 7 nucleotides match TRBD1. Germline CDR1 MNHEY, CDR2 SMNVEV (reference sequence). CDR3 length equals 15 residues. Trimming removed 4 bases from V and 2 bases from J; junction bases left unmatched: 6.

V and J are TRBV9 and TRBJ2-3, with 9 bases aligning to TRBD2. With V trimmed by 0 bases and J by 0 bases, 8 bases remained unmatched. CDR1 and CDR2 from the germline V gene are SGDLS and YYNGEE. The CDR3 is 18 residues long. CDR3 sequence: CASSVGSGGSTSTDTQYF. The CDR3 DNA is TGTGCCAGCAGCGTAGGAAGCGGGGGGTCCACTAGCACAGATACGCAGTATTTT.

This chain uses TRBV11-3 with TRBJ1-1; D remains unclear. With 0 bases removed from V and 8 bases from J, the gap between germline ends came to 10 bases. The CDR3 consists of 13 residues. CDR1 and CDR2 from the germline V gene are SGHNT and YENEEA. CDR3 loop: CASSLDAWSEAFF. As DNA, the CDR3 is TGTGCCAGCAGCTTAGATGCCTGGAGCGAAGCTTTCTTT.

CDR3 amino acids: CAAWGWNTEAFF. The CDR3 DNA follows: TGTGCCGCATGGGGGTGGAACACTGAAGCTTTCTTT. The rearrangement links TRBV27 to TRBJ1-1; TRBD1 might be the D (5 bases). Germline CDR1 MNHEY, CDR2 SMNVEV (reference sequence). The length of the CDR3 is 12 residues. The ends were cut back, 11 bases at V and 1 base at J, with 11 bases in the middle.

V is TRBV11-2 and J is TRBJ2-7, with 9 bases that match TRBD2. The CDR3 runs 19 residues. The V segment lost 5 bases and the J segment 6 bases; nucleotides outside the gene matches: 23. Germline V gene data show CDR1 as SGHAT and CDR2 as FQNNGV. This CDR3 reads CASSPVMMAGGYLPREQYF. In DNA form, the CDR3 reads TGTGCCAGCAGCCCCGTTATGATGGCGGGGGGGTACCTCCCTCGCGAGCAGTACTTC. The whole variable domain, filled in from reference TRBV11-2 and TRBJ2-7, reads EAGVAQSPRYKIIEKRQSVAFWCNPISGHATLYWYQQILGQGPKLLIQFQNNGVVDDSQLPKDRFSAERLKGVDSTLKIQPAKLEDSAVYLCASSPVMMAGGYLPREQYFGPGTRLTVT.

The table lists this clone with a count of one. The V gene is TRBV5-1, the J gene TRBJ2-3; no reliable D call. Trimming took off 0 bases at V and 6 bases at J, with 5 bases between the two ends. The germline V gene has CDR1 SGHRS and CDR2 YFSETQ. The CDR3 contains 12 residues. The CDR3 region has the DNA TGCGCCAGCAGCTTGGAGTGGGATACGCAGTATTTT. Protein product: CASSLEWDTQYF.

The chain links TRBV25-1 to TRBJ1-4; D remains ambiguous. CDR3 size: 15 residues. V shed 1 base and J shed 4 bases, with 10 bases lying between them. Germline V lookup: CDR1 MGHDK, CDR2 SYGVNS. Written as DNA, the CDR3 is TGTGCCAGCAGTGAATGGCTGGGGTATAATGAAAAACTGTTTTTT. Translation gives CASSEWLGYNEKLFF. Supplemented by reference TRBV25-1 and TRBJ1-4, the full variable domain reads EADIYQTPRYLVIGTGKKITLECSQTMGHDKMYWYQQDPGMELHLIHYSYGVNSTEKGDLSSESTVSRIRTEHFPLTLESARPSHTSQYLCASSEWLGYNEKLFFGSGTQLSVL.